This is a list of T cell receptor beta chains from one sample in a study of T-cell reconstitution after alpha-beta-depleted transplantation in children. TCRdb recomputed calls from the PCR reads with MiXCR, one row per CDR3 protein. The table has about 100,000 distinct CDR3 sequences, 7.5% to 9% seen once; the top ten hold about 16%. Sequenced material: PBMCs, taken before TCRalphabeta/CD19-depleted stem cell transplant. Receptors were obtained from a boy between 2 and 15 years old with acute lymphoblastic leukemia, due to receive a stem cell transplant. The CDR3 runs from the conserved cysteine through the conserved F or W. D genes are given only for firm matches. Some rows have no size entry. The others give once, few or many, or a class for an expanded clone.

J,V,D,size,DNA,CDR3
TRBJ2-1,TRBV7-9,-,-,TGTGCCAGCAGCTTAGTATCAAGCGGTTCCTACAATGAGCAGTTCTTC,CASSLVSSGSYNEQFF
TRBJ2-7,TRBV12-3/TRBV12-4,TRBD1,few,TGTGCCAGCAGTTTCGGGACAGGGGGCTCCGAGCAGTACTTC,CASSFGTGGSEQYF
TRBJ1-5,TRBV6-1,-,few,TGTGCCAGCAGCGAAGGGGAAATCTCGGCCCAGCATTTT,CASSEGEISAQHF
TRBJ1-1,TRBV3-1,TRBD1,many,TGTGCCAGCAGCCAAGTGGTCGGGACAGTCAAAGCTTTCTTT,CASSQVVGTVKAFF
TRBJ2-3,TRBV5-4,-,few,TGTGCCAGCAGCTTATCAGCGGCTGGCACAGATACGCAGTATTTT,CASSLSAAGTDTQYF
TRBJ1-6,TRBV12-3/TRBV12-4,-,many,TGTGCCAGCAGCCGGTCGGCACCCCTCCACTTT,CASSRSAPLHF
TRBJ1-5,TRBV28,-,-,TGTGCCAGCAGTATGGGGACACTGAATAGCAATCAGCCCCAGCATTTT,CASSMGTLNSNQPQHF
TRBJ1-1,TRBV6-2/TRBV6-3,-,few,TGTGCCAGCAGTTACTCGAGAGTCGGTCGACTGAACACTGAAGCTTTCTTT,CASSYSRVGRLNTEAFF
TRBJ2-7,TRBV5-4,-,-,TGTGCCAGCAGCGCCGGGCAGCTCTACGAGCAGTACTTC,CASSAGQLYEQYF
TRBJ1-4,TRBV6-5,TRBD1,-,TGTGCCAGCAGTTACCCACCGACAGGGAGGGCTAATGAAAAACTGTTTTTT,CASSYPPTGRANEKLFF
TRBJ1-4,TRBV4-2,-,few,TGTGCCAGCAGCCAAGAAGGAATCAGTACAACTAATGAAAAACTGTTTTTT,CASSQEGISTTNEKLFF
TRBJ2-2,TRBV6-2/TRBV6-3,-,few,TGTGCCAGCGAGGTTGGGGGACACACCGGGGAGCTGTTTTTT,CASEVGGHTGELFF
TRBJ2-5,TRBV7-7,-,few,TGTGCCAGCAGCCCCCCCTTTGCGGTCGGGAAGACCCAGTACTTC,CASSPPFAVGKTQYF
TRBJ2-2,TRBV3-1,TRBD2,-,TGTGCCAGCAGCCGAGGACTAGCGGGGGGAATGAACACCGGGGAGCTGTTTTTT,CASSRGLAGGMNTGELFF
TRBJ2-7,TRBV6-2/TRBV6-3,-,-,TGTGCCAGCAGCGCGGGGGCTAGCGCATACCACGAGCAGTACTTC,CASSAGASAYHEQYF
TRBJ2-1,TRBV4-2,TRBD2,many,TGTGCCAGCAGCCAAGAGAGGCTAGCGGGGGGGCCGGGGAAGTTCTTC,CASSQERLAGGPGKFF
TRBJ2-1,TRBV6-1,-,-,TGTGCCAGCAGCCCCTATGCGGGCTCCTACAATGAGCAGTTCTTC,CASSPYAGSYNEQFF
TRBJ2-1,TRBV27,-,many,TGTGCCAGCAGTTCATTCCTGGGCCCTAATGAGCAGTTCTTC,CASSSFLGPNEQFF
TRBJ2-1,TRBV7-2,TRBD2,few,TGTGCCAGCAGCCCCAGTTCGGGAGGCTCCTACAATGAGCAGTTCTTC,CASSPSSGGSYNEQFF
TRBJ1-2,TRBV5-6,-,few,TGTGCCAGCAGCTTCACCTCCTATGGCTACACCTTC,CASSFTSYGYTF
TRBJ2-7,TRBV11-2,-,medium-sized,TGTGCCAGCAGCTTAAGGGGGGTAACCTACGAGCAGTACTTC,CASSLRGVTYEQYF
TRBJ1-6,TRBV6-1,TRBD1,-,TGTGCCAGCAGTGATCACAGGGGTTCACCCCTCCACTTT,CASSDHRGSPLHF
TRBJ1-5,TRBV20-1,-,many,TGCAGTGCTAGTAAGCAGATTAGCAATCAGCCCCAGCATTTT,CSASKQISNQPQHF
TRBJ1-1,TRBV7-9,TRBD1,-,TGTGCCAGCAGCTCCGCGACAGGGGGTATTTCTGAAGCTTTCTTT,CASSSATGGISEAFF
TRBJ2-5,TRBV4-1,TRBD2,-,TGCGCCAGCAGCCACATTAGCGGGGGGGTTCAAGAGACCCAGTACTTC,CASSHISGGVQETQYF
TRBJ2-2,TRBV7-3,TRBD2,many,TGTGCCAGCAGCAAAGAAGGGACTAGCGTGGCCGGGGAGCTGTTTTTT,CASSKEGTSVAGELFF
TRBJ1-5,TRBV21-1,-,many,TGTGCCAGCAGCAAGGGGGATAGCAATCAGCCCCAGCATTTT,CASSKGDSNQPQHF
TRBJ2-1,TRBV7-2,TRBD1,many,TGTGCCAGCAGCCCCTCCGGGACAGGCCGCAATGAGCAGTTCTTC,CASSPSGTGRNEQFF
TRBJ2-1,TRBV12-3/TRBV12-4,-,many,TGTGCCAGCAGTTTAGTAGGCAGTTACAATGAGCAGTTCTTC,CASSLVGSYNEQFF
TRBJ1-1,TRBV15,-,-,TGTGCCACCAGCAGGGATTCGGGAGCTTTCTTT,CATSRDSGAFF
TRBJ1-1,TRBV12-3/TRBV12-4,-,many,TGTGCCAGCAGTAACGGGGGGCGACACACTGAAGCTTTCTTT,CASSNGGRHTEAFF
TRBJ1-1,TRBV29-1,-,many,TGCAGCGTCACAGGGATGAACACTGAAGCTTTCTTT,CSVTGMNTEAFF
TRBJ1-1,TRBV6-4,-,many,TGTGCCAGCAGTGGGCCGGGACACGAGAACACTGAAGCTTTCTTT,CASSGPGHENTEAFF
TRBJ2-7,TRBV12-3/TRBV12-4,-,many,TGTGCCAGCAGTTTAGGGGCAGGGAACATCAACGAGCAGTACTTC,CASSLGAGNINEQYF
TRBJ2-3,TRBV5-1,TRBD1,few,TGCGCCAGCACCCTCCGGGACAGTCAGTATTTT,CASTLRDSQYF
TRBJ1-1,TRBV6-2/TRBV6-3,TRBD1,few,TGTGCCAGCAGAAGTCCGGGACAGGGATGGGGGAACACTGAAGCTTTCTTT,CASRSPGQGWGNTEAFF
TRBJ2-3,TRBV11-3,TRBD1,many,TGTGCCAGCAGCCAGGGGGTGGATAGCACAGATACGCAGTATTTT,CASSQGVDSTDTQYF
TRBJ2-5,TRBV7-2,TRBD1,-,TGTGCCAGCAGCACAACAGGGGTCCTAGAGACCCAGTACTTC,CASSTTGVLETQYF
TRBJ2-3,TRBV7-9,-,many,TGTGCCAGCAGCTACACCGGGTCCTCGGGGGATACGCAGTATTTT,CASSYTGSSGDTQYF
TRBJ2-1,TRBV29-1,TRBD2,few,TGCAGCGTTGAACTTGTAGCGGGGGGGTACAATGAGCAGTTCTTC,CSVELVAGGYNEQFF
TRBJ2-7,TRBV5-1,-,many,TGCGCCAGCAGCTTGCTACAGGACCACGAGCAGTACTTC,CASSLLQDHEQYF
TRBJ1-1,TRBV5-6,-,-,TGTGCCAGCAGCGGCGGGCAGCTGAACACTGAAGCTTTCTTT,CASSGGQLNTEAFF
TRBJ1-2,TRBV6-2/TRBV6-3,-,-,TGTGCCAGCAGACTAACACCATCCGCTAACTATGGCTACACCTTC,CASRLTPSANYGYTF
TRBJ2-7,TRBV20-1,-,many,TGCAGTGCTACGGGTCTCTGGGAGCAGTACTTC,CSATGLWEQYF
TRBJ2-2,TRBV7-9,-,few,TGTGCCAGCAGCTTAGCCTTGGGCGCCGGGGAGCTGTTTTTT,CASSLALGAGELFF
TRBJ2-3,TRBV7-9,TRBD1,few,TGTGCCAGTAGGGCAAAGGGACAGCCAACAGATACGCAGTATTTT,CASRAKGQPTDTQYF
TRBJ2-3,TRBV12-3/TRBV12-4,-,few,TGTGCCAGCAGTTTAGGAGTTCCCTCCACAGATACGCAGTATTTT,CASSLGVPSTDTQYF
TRBJ2-7,TRBV4-2,-,many,TGTGCCAGCAGTGGAGGCTCCTACGAGCAGTACTTC,CASSGGSYEQYF
TRBJ1-2,TRBV27,-,few,TGTGCCAGCAGTTTAGGGGAGGCCTATGGCTACACCTTC,CASSLGEAYGYTF
TRBJ2-7,TRBV12-3/TRBV12-4,TRBD1,many,TGTGCCAGCACCCGAGGGGGCGGGGAGCAGTACTTC,CASTRGGGEQYF
TRBJ1-2,TRBV4-1,-,-,TGCGCCAGCAGCCAAGAGTCGGGGATGAACTATGGCTACACCTTC,CASSQESGMNYGYTF
TRBJ2-7,TRBV3-1,TRBD1,-,TGTGCCAGCAGCCAAGATCGGCGGACAGGGAGGTACTTC,CASSQDRRTGRYF
TRBJ2-5,TRBV18,-,-,TGTGCCAGCTCACCGGAGGGGGGCCAAGAGACCCAGTACTTC,CASSPEGGQETQYF
TRBJ2-6,TRBV5-1,-,many,TGCGCCAGCAGCTTGGATGGGCGGGTCACCCAATCTGGGGCCAACGTCCTGACTTTC,CASSLDGRVTQSGANVLTF
TRBJ1-5,TRBV7-9,TRBD1,many,TGTGCCAGCAGCACCGGACAGGGCGGAAGCAATCAGCCCCAGCATTTT,CASSTGQGGSNQPQHF